What follows are 3 T cell receptor beta chains derived from one specimen sequenced in a study of PD-L1 blockade in urothelial cancer. Regarding time point: pretreatment peripheral blood. Profiled with immunoSEQ multiplex PCR; TCRdb holds only in-frame clones, not every one. The repertoire holds about 52,000 clones, with approximately 80% as singletons. The material was PBMCs, obtained around atezolizumab (anti-PD-L1) treatment. These receptors all come from a man between 45 and 60 years old with urothelial cancer.

The chain uses TRBV18 and TRBJ1-2; D remains unclear. Germline V gene lookup returns CDR1 KGHSH and CDR2 LQKENI. The CDR3 contains 15 residues. The V end was cut by 3 bases, the J end by 5 bases, with 16 bases between. The CDR3 region has the DNA TGTGCCAGCTCACCGGGCGACCGGATTTTTTATGGCTACACCTTC. Its protein product is CASSPGDRIFYGYTF.

The chain couples TRBV6-5 to TRBJ2-7, with D unresolved. V was trimmed by 8 bases and J by 5 bases, leaving 10 bases between them. Per the germline V gene, CDR1 is MNHEY and CDR2 is SVGAGI. CDR3 size: 11 residues. DNA of the CDR3: TGTGCCAGCCCTAGAAATGACGAGCAGTACTTC. Its translation: CASPRNDEQYF.

The chain recombines TRBV9 with TRBJ1-6, with 9 bases lining up with TRBD1. Germline values: CDR1 SGDLS, CDR2 YYNGEE. The CDR3 totals 14 residues. After removal of 2 bases from V and 9 bases from J, the junction contained 3 bases not matched to a gene. The CDR3 region is CASSVGQGGSPLHF. DNA for the CDR3: TGTGCCAGCAGCGTGGGACAGGGAGGTTCACCCCTCCACTTT.